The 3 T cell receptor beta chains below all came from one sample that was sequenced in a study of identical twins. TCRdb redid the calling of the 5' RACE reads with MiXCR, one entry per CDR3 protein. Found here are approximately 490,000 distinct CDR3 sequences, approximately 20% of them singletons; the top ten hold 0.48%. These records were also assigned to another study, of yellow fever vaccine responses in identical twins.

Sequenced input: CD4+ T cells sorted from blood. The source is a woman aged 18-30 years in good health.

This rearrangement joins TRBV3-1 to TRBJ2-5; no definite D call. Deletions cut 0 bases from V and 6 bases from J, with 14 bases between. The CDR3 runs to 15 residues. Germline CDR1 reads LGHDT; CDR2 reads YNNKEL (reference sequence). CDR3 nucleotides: TGTGCCAGCAGCCAAGATGGACGATTCGGAAAGACCCAGTACTTC. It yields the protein CASSQDGRFGKTQYF.

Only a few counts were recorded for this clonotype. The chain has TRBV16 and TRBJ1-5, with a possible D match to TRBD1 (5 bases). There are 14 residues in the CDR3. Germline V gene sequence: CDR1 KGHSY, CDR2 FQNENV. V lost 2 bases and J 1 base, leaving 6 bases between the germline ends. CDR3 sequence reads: CASSQGASNQPQHF. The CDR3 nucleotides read TGTGCCAGCAGCCAAGGGGCAAGCAATCAGCCCCAGCATTTT.

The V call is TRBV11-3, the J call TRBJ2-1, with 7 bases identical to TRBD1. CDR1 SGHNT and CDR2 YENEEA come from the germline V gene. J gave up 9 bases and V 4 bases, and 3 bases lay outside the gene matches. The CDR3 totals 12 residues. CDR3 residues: CASSWDRSEQFF. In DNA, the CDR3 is TGTGCCAGCAGCTGGGACAGAAGTGAGCAGTTCTTC.